The rows below give T cell receptor beta chains drawn from one sample of a study of shared clonotypes between healthy human individuals. Method: immunoSEQ multiplex PCR; TCRdb's copy keeps in-frame clones and lacks some. This sample has around 1.4 million clones, with approximately 98.5% found just once. The specimen sequenced was naive CD4+ T cells sorted from blood. Source of these receptors: a man aged 25 to 40 in good health. CDR3s include the opening cysteine and the closing phenylalanine or tryptophan. A D gene is named only where the DNA matches it firmly. Clone size, where shown, is once, few, many, or a class for clones that have expanded.

NA,TRBJ1-2,TRBV27,NA,CASSLSRETYGYTF,TGTGCCAGCAGTTTATCCAGGGAGACCTATGGCTACACCTTC
TRBD2,TRBJ2-7,TRBV25-1,NA,CASSDLAEVSYEQYF,TGTGCCAGCAGTGATCTAGCGGAAGTCTCCTACGAGCAGTACTTC
NA,TRBJ2-3,TRBV20-1,NA,CSARLTDTQYF,TGCAGTGCTAGGTTGACAGATACGCAGTATTTT
NA,TRBJ2-1,TRBV10-1,NA,CASSESGYSYEQFF,TGCGCCAGCAGTGAGTCCGGGTATTCGTATGAGCAGTTCTTC
NA,TRBJ2-3,TRBV28,NA,CASTTNQGRTDTQYF,TGTGCCAGCACTACAAACCAGGGGCGCACAGATACGCAGTATTTT
TRBD2,TRBJ2-7,TRBV7-2,NA,CASSRDSGGSSYEQYF,TGTGCCAGCAGCCGCGACAGCGGGGGAAGCTCCTACGAGCAGTACTTC
TRBD1,TRBJ2-7,TRBV14,NA,CASSQQGARSYEQYF,TGTGCCAGCAGCCAACAGGGGGCAAGATCCTACGAGCAGTACTTC
NA,TRBJ2-7,TRBV2,once,CASSVLNEQYF,TGTGCCAGCAGTGTTTTAAACGAGCAGTACTTC
TRBD2,TRBJ2-1,TRBV5-5,NA,CASSVTSGRGDEQFF,TGTGCCAGCAGCGTTACTAGCGGGAGAGGCGATGAGCAGTTCTTC
NA,TRBJ1-1,TRBV18,NA,CASSPQRTGTGNTEAFF,TGTGCCAGCTCACCACAACGAACCGGGACGGGGAACACTGAAGCTTTCTTT
TRBD2,TRBJ2-1,TRBV4-1,NA,CASSQESGRAAFNEQFF,TGCGCCAGCAGCCAAGAGAGCGGGAGGGCCGCCTTTAATGAGCAGTTCTTC
NA,TRBJ2-4,TRBV6-5,NA,CASSYNYMGKNIQYF,TGTGCCAGCAGTTACAACTATATGGGCAAAAACATTCAGTACTTC
NA,TRBJ2-3,TRBV11-3,NA,CASSPEFGGTDTQYF,TGTGCCAGCAGCCCAGAGTTTGGAGGCACAGATACGCAGTATTTT
TRBD2,TRBJ2-1,TRBV28,NA,CASGAGLAYNEQFF,TGTGCCAGCGGCGCCGGACTAGCCTACAATGAGCAGTTCTTC
NA,TRBJ2-5,TRBV7-3,NA,CASSLSGNQETQYF,TGTGCCAGCAGCTTATCGGGCAACCAAGAGACCCAGTACTTC
NA,TRBJ2-5,TRBV11-2,NA,CASSESGHPRETQYF,TGTGCCAGCAGTGAATCAGGCCATCCCCGCGAGACCCAGTACTTC
TRBD2,TRBJ2-1,TRBV11-2,NA,CASSIGLAGGYNEQFF,TGTGCCAGCAGCATAGGACTAGCGGGAGGTTACAATGAGCAGTTCTTC
TRBD1,TRBJ2-1,TRBV16,few,CASSQSWDREQFF,TGTGCCAGCAGCCAATCGTGGGACAGAGAGCAGTTCTTC
NA,TRBJ1-2,TRBV7-9,NA,CASSPVLPSNYGYTF,TGTGCCAGCAGCCCGGTACTACCTTCTAACTATGGCTACACCTTC
NA,TRBJ1-2,TRBV14,once,CASSQLPDYGYTF,TGTGCCAGCAGCCAGCTGCCCGACTATGGCTACACCTTC
TRBD2,TRBJ2-7,TRBV11-2,NA,CASSRSRLAYQTEQYF,TGTGCCAGCAGCCGATCAAGACTAGCGTACCAAACCGAGCAGTACTTC
NA,TRBJ2-2,TRBV7-2,NA,CASSVRGARTGELFF,TGTGCCAGCAGCGTCCGGGGGGCGAGGACCGGGGAGCTGTTTTTT
NA,TRBJ1-2,TRBV7-8,NA,CASSLGLEGRGYTF,TGTGCCAGCAGCTTAGGGCTGGAGGGAAGGGGCTACACCTTC
TRBD1,TRBJ2-7,TRBV7-2,NA,CASSPTRDSYEQYF,TGTGCCAGCAGCCCCACCCGGGACAGCTACGAGCAGTACTTC
TRBD1,TRBJ2-2,TRBV6-1,NA,CASTTGGTGELFF,TGTGCCAGCACCACAGGGGGCACCGGGGAGCTGTTTTTT
TRBD2,TRBJ2-7,TRBV10-2,NA,CASISGSFPYEQYF,TGCGCCAGCATTAGCGGGAGTTTCCCCTACGAGCAGTACTTC
NA,TRBJ2-7,TRBV12-5,once,CASGLAPDQWGHEQYF,TGTGCTAGTGGTTTGGCCCCAGATCAGTGGGGGCACGAGCAGTACTTC
NA,TRBJ2-3,TRBV11-2,once,CASSFIRGSTDTQYF,TGTGCCAGCAGCTTCATACGGGGCAGCACAGATACGCAGTATTTT
NA,TRBJ1-2,TRBV2,NA,CASRGQNYGYTF,TGTGCCAGCAGAGGACAGAACTATGGCTACACCTTC
NA,TRBJ2-7,TRBV5-1,NA,CASSLDGRGYEQYF,TGCGCCAGCAGCTTGGACGGGAGAGGCTACGAGCAGTACTTC
NA,TRBJ2-7,TRBV18,NA,CASSPRTESYEQYF,TGTGCCAGCTCACCAAGGACAGAATCCTACGAGCAGTACTTC
NA,TRBJ1-1,TRBV12-5,once,CASGPLRPAFF,TGTGCTAGTGGTCCCTTAAGGCCGGCTTTCTTT
NA,TRBJ2-3,TRBV10-3,NA,CAISADRNRVDTQYF,TGTGCCATCAGTGCGGACAGAAATAGGGTAGATACGCAGTATTTT
NA,TRBJ2-7,TRBV11-2,NA,CASSLGHSYEQYF,TGTGCCAGCAGCTTAGGACATTCCTACGAGCAGTACTTC
NA,TRBJ1-5,TRBV5-5,NA,CASSTVPSNQPQHF,TGTGCCAGCAGCACCGTCCCTAGCAATCAGCCCCAGCATTTT
NA,TRBJ2-7,TRBV12-2,NA,CASRLARGTSGRGSYEQYF,TGTGCAAGTCGCTTAGCGAGGGGAACTAGCGGGAGGGGGTCCTACGAGCAGTACTTC
TRBD1,TRBJ1-5,TRBV6-1,NA,CASSAGTGTNQPQHF,TGTGCCAGCAGTGCTGGGACAGGGACCAATCAGCCCCAGCATTTT